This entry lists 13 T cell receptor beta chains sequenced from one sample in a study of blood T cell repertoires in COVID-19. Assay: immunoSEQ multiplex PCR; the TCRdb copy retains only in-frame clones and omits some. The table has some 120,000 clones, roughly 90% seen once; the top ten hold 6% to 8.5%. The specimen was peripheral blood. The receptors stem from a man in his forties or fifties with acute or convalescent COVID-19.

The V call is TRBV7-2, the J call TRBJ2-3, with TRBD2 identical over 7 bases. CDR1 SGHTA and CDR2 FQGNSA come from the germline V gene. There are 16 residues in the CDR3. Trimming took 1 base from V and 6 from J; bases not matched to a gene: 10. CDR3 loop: CASSLGGAGTMDTQYF. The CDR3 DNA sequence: TGTGCCAGCAGCTTAGGTGGCGCCGGGACTATGGATACGCAGTATTTT. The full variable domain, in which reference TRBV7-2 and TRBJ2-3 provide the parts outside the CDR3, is GAGVSQSPSNKVTEKGKDVELRCDPISGHTALYWYRQSLGQGLEFLIYFQGNSAPDKSGLPSDRFSAERTGGSVSTLTIQRTQQEDSAVYLCASSLGGAGTMDTQYFGPGTRLTVL.

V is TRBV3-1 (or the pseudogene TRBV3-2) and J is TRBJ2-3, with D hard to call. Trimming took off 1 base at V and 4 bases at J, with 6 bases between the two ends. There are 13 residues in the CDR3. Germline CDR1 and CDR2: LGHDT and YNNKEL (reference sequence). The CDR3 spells CASSQVFPDTQYF. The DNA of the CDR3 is TGTGCCAGCAGCCAAGTATTCCCAGATACGCAGTATTTT.

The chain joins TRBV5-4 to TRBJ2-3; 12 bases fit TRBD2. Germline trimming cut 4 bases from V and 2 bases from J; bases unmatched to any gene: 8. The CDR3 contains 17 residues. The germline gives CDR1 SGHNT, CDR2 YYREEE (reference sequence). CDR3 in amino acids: CASSGAGTSGHTDTQYF. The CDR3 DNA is TGTGCCAGCAGCGGCGCCGGGACTAGCGGGCACACAGATACGCAGTATTTT.

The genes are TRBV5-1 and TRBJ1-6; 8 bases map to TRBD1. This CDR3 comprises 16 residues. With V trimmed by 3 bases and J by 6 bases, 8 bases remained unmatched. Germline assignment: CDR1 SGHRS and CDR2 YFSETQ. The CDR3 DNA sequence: TGCGCCAGCAGCTCGTCCCCGACAGGGGTTAATTCACCCCTCCACTTT. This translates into CASSSSPTGVNSPLHF. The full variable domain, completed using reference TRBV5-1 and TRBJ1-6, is KAGVTQTPRYLIKTRGQQVTLSCSPISGHRSVSWYQQTPGQGLQFLFEYFSETQRNKGNFPGRFSGRQFSNSRSEMNVSTLELGDSALYLCASSSSPTGVNSPLHFGNGTRLTVT.

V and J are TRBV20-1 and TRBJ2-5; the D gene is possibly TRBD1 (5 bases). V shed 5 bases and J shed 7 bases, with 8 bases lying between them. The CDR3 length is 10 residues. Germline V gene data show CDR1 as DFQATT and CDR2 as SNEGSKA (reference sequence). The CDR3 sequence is CSASRGTQYF. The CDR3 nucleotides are TGCAGTGCTTCTAGGGGGACCCAGTACTTC.

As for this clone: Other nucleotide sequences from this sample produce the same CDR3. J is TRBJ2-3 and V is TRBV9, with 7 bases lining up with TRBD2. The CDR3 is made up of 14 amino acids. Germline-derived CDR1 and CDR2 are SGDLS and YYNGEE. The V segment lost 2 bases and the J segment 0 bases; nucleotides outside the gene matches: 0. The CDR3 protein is CASSVSGSTDTQYF. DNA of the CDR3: TGTGCCAGCAGCGTTAGCGGGAGCACAGATACGCAGTATTTT.

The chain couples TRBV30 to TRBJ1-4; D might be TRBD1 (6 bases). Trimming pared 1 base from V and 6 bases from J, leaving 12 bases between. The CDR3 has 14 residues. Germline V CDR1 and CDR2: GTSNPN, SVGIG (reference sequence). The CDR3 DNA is TGTGCCTGGAGTGCCGGGACAAACGATGAAAAACTGTTTTTT. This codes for CAWSAGTNDEKLFF.

CDR3 loop: CASSGAGTGWNEQYF. DNA for the CDR3: TGTGCCAGCAGTGGGGCGGGGACAGGGTGGAACGAGCAGTACTTC. The rearrangement uses TRBV28 and TRBJ2-7, with TRBD1 identical over 9 bases. Trimming at V came to 5 bases and at J to 5 bases, leaving 10 bases not matched to a gene. The CDR3 spans 15 residues. Germline loops: CDR1 MDHEN, CDR2 SYDVKM.

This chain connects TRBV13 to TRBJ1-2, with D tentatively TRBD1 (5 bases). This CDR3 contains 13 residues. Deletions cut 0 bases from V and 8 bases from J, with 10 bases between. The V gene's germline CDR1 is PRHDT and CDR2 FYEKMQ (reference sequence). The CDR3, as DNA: TGTGCCAGCAGCTTAGGTCCAGGGAACGGCTACACCTTC. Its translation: CASSLGPGNGYTF.

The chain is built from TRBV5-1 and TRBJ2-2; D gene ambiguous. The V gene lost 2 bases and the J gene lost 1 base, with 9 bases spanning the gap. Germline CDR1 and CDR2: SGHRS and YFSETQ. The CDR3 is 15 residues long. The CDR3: CASSLAPRNTGELFF. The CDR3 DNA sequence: TGCGCCAGCAGCTTAGCGCCTCGGAACACCGGGGAGCTGTTTTTT. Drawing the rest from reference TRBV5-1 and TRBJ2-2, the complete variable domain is KAGVTQTPRYLIKTRGQQVTLSCSPISGHRSVSWYQQTPGQGLQFLFEYFSETQRNKGNFPGRFSGRQFSNSRSEMNVSTLELGDSALYLCASSLAPRNTGELFFGEGSRLTVL.

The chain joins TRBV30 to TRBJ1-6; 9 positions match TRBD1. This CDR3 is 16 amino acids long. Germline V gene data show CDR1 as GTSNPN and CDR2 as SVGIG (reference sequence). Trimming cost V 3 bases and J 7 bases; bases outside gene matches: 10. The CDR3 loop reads CAWSPIGQGINSPLHF. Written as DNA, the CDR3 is TGTGCCTGGAGCCCAATCGGACAGGGGATAAATTCACCCCTCCACTTT.

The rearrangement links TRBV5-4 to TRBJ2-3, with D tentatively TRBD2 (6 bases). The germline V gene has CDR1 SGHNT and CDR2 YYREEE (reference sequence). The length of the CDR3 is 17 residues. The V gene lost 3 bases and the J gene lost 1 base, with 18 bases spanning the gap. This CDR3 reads CASSSGTSVSGTDTQYF. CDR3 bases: TGTGCCAGCAGCTCGGGGACTTCTGTTTCTGGCACAGATACGCAGTATTTT.

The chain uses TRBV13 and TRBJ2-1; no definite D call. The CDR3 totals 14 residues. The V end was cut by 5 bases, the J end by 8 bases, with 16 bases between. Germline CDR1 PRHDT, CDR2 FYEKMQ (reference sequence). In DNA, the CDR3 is TGTGCCAGCAGCCCTGATCGGAGCAGTTATGAGCAGTTCTTC. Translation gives CASSPDRSSYEQFF.